One sample yielded the 10 T cell receptor beta chains listed below, sequenced in a study of blood T cell repertoires in COVID-19. Clones were sequenced by immunoSEQ multiplex PCR, and TCRdb holds only the in-frame ones, with some missing. The sample yields under 250,000 clones, 86% seen once. Sequencing was done on a sample of peripheral blood. The origin of the receptors is an elderly woman with COVID-19, enrolled during active disease.

V gene TRBV4-2 combines with J gene TRBJ1-1; TRBD1 matches at 10 bases. The CDR3 consists of 15 residues. V shed 6 bases and J 0 bases; nucleotides not matched to a gene: 4. CDR1 LGHNA and CDR2 YNFKEQ come from the germline V gene. The CDR3 protein is CASRRQGAMNTEAFF. The DNA of the CDR3 is TGTGCCAGCAGGAGACAGGGGGCGATGAACACTGAAGCTTTCTTT.

The V gene is TRBV7-9, the J gene TRBJ2-7; D may be TRBD2 (7 bases). The CDR3 contains 16 residues. Germline V gene sequence: CDR1 SEHNR, CDR2 FQNEAQ (reference sequence). Trimming took 5 bases from V and 3 from J, leaving 20 bases between them. This CDR3 is CASSPRGPGGHYEQYF. Written as DNA, the CDR3 is TGTGCCAGCAGCCCCCGGGGGCCCGGGGGGCACTACGAGCAGTACTTC. The full variable domain, its missing parts supplied by reference TRBV7-9 and TRBJ2-7, is DTGVSQNPRHKITKRGQNVTFRCDPISEHNRLYWYRQTLGQGPEFLTYFQNEAQLEKSRLLSDRFSAERPKGSFSTLEIQRTEQGDSAMYLCASSPRGPGGHYEQYFGPGTRLTVT.

The J gene is TRBJ1-1, the V gene TRBV6-5, with D unresolved. The germline gives CDR1 MNHEY, CDR2 SVGAGI. V was clipped by 5 bases and J by 4 bases, with 14 bases between them. The CDR3 extends over 14 amino acids. The DNA for the CDR3 is TGTGCCAGCAGTCCCCGTTCCCTGAGCACTGAAGCTTTCTTT. It is translated as CASSPRSLSTEAFF.

The rearrangement links TRBV5-1 to TRBJ1-1, with 7 bases identical to TRBD1. Germline CDR1 SGHRS, CDR2 YFSETQ. J gave up 2 bases and V 4 bases, and 5 bases lay outside the gene matches. There are 14 residues in the CDR3. The CDR3: CASSHGTANTEAFF. The CDR3 coding sequence is TGCGCCAGCAGCCATGGGACAGCTAACACTGAAGCTTTCTTT.

The rearrangement uses TRBV29-1 and TRBJ2-1, with 12 bases aligning to TRBD2. CDR1 SQVTM and CDR2 ANQGSEA come from the germline V gene. The CDR3 consists of 13 residues. V dropped 8 bases and J dropped 10; count of bases not matched to a gene: 9. CDR3 sequence (DNA): TGCAGCTCGCGACTAGCGGGGGCGAGGGAGCAGTTCTTC. Its protein is CSSRLAGAREQFF.

V is TRBV5-1 and J is TRBJ2-7; 9 positions match TRBD1. The CDR3 is 15 residues long. Germline CDR1 SGHRS, CDR2 YFSETQ. V gave up 3 bases and J gave up 7 bases; unmatched junction bases: 11. In nucleotides, the CDR3 is TGCGCCAGCAGCTGGGGGACAGGGACTACGGGGGAGCAGTACTTC. Protein sequence: CASSWGTGTTGEQYF.

J is TRBJ1-1 and V is TRBV6-5; 7 nucleotides align to TRBD1. The germline gives CDR1 MNHEY, CDR2 SVGAGI. With V trimmed by 10 bases and J by 0 bases, 8 bases remained unmatched. The CDR3 has 14 residues. Here the CDR3 reads CAIMRGQMNTEAFF. As DNA, the CDR3 is TGTGCCATAATGAGGGGACAGATGAACACTGAAGCTTTCTTT.

Remarks on this clone: This specimen includes other DNA sequences encoding the same CDR3. The chain recombines TRBV5-1 with TRBJ1-3; 7 positions agree with TRBD1. The CDR3 loop spans 14 amino acids. V shed 4 bases, J shed 2 bases, and the junction held 3 bases outside the gene matches. Per germline, CDR1 SGHRS and CDR2 YFSETQ. CDR3 in amino acids: CASSLGTAGNTIYF. CDR3 nucleotides: TGCGCCAGCAGCCTCGGGACAGCTGGAAACACCATATATTTT.

J is TRBJ1-4 and V is TRBV24-1; TRBD1 is a possible D gene (5 bases). The CDR3 length is 15 residues. Trimming shortened V by 0 bases and J by 8 bases, and 12 bases separated the two germline ends. The germline V gene has CDR1 KGHDR and CDR2 SFDVKD. The CDR3 region has the DNA TGTGCCACCAGTGATTTGACGGGGGGGAAGGAAAAACTGTTTTTT. Encoded protein: CATSDLTGGKEKLFF.

The genes are TRBV19 and TRBJ2-2; the match to TRBD1 covers 7 bases. This CDR3 region has 14 residues. Germline V gene data show CDR1 as LNHDA and CDR2 as SQIVND (reference sequence). V was pared by 5 bases and J by 4 bases, with 4 bases of the junction left unmatched. The CDR3 nucleotides are TGTGCCAGTAGTCCATGGGACAGCACCGGGGAGCTGTTTTTT. Translated: CASSPWDSTGELFF.